This T cell receptor (beta chain) was observed in a study of blood T cell repertoires in COVID-19. V was clipped by 7 bases and J by 7 bases; unmatched bases: 6. The V gene's germline CDR1 is MDHEN and CDR2 SYDVKM. The CDR3 is 15 amino acids. The data were produced by immunoSEQ multiplex PCR, yet TCRdb's version contains in-frame clones alone and is incomplete. The table shows roughly 40,000 clones, with around 75% occurring only once. Material: peripheral blood. J is TRBJ1-6 and V is TRBV28; 11 bases map to TRBD1. This TCR came from an elderly man with acute or convalescent COVID-19. The CDR3 coding sequence is TGTGCCAGCAATCTTTGGACAGGGGGCAATTCACCCCTCCACTTT. It specifies CASNLWTGGNSPLHF. Drawing the rest from reference TRBV28 and TRBJ1-6, the complete variable domain is DVKVTQSSRYLVKRTGEKVFLECVQDMDHENMFWYRQDPGLGLRLIYFSYDVKMKEKGDIPEGYSVSREKKERFSLILESASTNQTSMYLCASNLWTGGNSPLHFGNGTRLTVT.